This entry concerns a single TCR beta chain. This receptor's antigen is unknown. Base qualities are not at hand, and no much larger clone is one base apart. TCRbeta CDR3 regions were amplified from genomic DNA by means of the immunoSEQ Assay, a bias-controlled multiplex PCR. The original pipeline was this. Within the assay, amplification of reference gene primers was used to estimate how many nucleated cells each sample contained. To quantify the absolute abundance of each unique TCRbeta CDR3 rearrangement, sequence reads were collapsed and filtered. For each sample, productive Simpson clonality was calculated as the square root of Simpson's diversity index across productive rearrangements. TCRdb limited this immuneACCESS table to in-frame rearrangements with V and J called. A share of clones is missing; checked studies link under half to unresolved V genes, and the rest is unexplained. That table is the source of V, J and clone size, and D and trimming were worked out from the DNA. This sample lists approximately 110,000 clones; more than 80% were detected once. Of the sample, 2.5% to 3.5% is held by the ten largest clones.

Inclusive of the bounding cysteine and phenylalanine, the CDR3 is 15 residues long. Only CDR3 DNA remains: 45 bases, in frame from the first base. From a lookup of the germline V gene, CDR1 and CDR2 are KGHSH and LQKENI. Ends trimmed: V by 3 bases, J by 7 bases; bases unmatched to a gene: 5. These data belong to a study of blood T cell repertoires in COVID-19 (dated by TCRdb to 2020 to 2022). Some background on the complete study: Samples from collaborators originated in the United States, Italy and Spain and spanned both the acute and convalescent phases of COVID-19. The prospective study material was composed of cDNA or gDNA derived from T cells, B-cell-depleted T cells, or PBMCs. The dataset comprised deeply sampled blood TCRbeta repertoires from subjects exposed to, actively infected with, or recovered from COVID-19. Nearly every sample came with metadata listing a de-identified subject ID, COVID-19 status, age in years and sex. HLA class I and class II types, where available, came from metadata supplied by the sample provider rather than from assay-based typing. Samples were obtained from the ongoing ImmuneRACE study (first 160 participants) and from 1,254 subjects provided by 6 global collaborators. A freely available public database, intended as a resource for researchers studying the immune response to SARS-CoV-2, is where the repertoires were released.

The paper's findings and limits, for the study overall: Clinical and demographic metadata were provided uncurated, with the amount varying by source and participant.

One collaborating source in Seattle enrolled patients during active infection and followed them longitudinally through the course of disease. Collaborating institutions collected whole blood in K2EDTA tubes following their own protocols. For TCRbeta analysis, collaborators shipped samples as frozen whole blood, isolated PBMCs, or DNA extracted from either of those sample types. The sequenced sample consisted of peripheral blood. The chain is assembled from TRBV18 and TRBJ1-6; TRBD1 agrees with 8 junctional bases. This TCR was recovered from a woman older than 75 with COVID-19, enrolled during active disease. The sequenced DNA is TGTGCCAGCTCACCCCCGACAGGGGAAAATTCACCCCTCCACTTT. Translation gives CASSPPTGENSPLHF.